Described below is a single T cell receptor (beta chain) sequence and its context. The antigen remains undetermined. This sample was included in a study of metastatic and nonmetastatic thyroid tumors. About the study: A comparison of repertoires was made across blood and tumor or nodule tissue from malignant and benign thyroid patients.

V gave up 0 bases and J gave up 11 bases; unmatched junction bases: 7. Germline lookup yields CDR1 SGHRS and CDR2 YFSETQ. CDR3 length: 13 residues. General study findings and limits: Across blood and tumor, TCR beta diversity in malignant thyroid tumors was reportedly significantly higher than in benign nodules.

Thyroid surgery took place with no prior treatment in any patient. Original analysis: Across clinicopathological groups, CDR3 differences served as the basis for building a distant-metastasis classifier for papillary thyroid cancer. MiXCR re-clonotyped the PCR reads for TCRdb. The V and J calls reflect TCRdb's pipeline rather than the authors' work. The table has about 47,000 clones, around 23% seen once; the top ten hold around 3.4%. What was sequenced was blood. The chain has TRBV5-1 and TRBJ2-7; 8 bases are shared with TRBD1. The TCR was taken from a male donor with papillary thyroid cancer or a benign thyroid nodule (not recorded which). Some clones in this sample may be carry-over from other donors' samples. CDR3 bases: TGCGCCAGCAGCTTGGCAGGGGACAGGACAGAGTACTTC. Translation: CASSLAGDRTEYF.